Described below is a single TCR beta chain sequence and its context. The sample originates from a study of blood T cell repertoires in COVID-19. Looking at the study overall: The study drew acute and convalescent COVID-19 samples from the United States, Italy and Spain. In each case, the material was cDNA or gDNA derived from T cells, B-cell-depleted T cells, or PBMCs.

In the original workflow: Amplifying reference gene primers gave estimates of nucleated cell counts. Only in-frame clones appear in the TCRdb table, and some are missing; sequencing was by immunoSEQ multiplex PCR. V and J calls and clone size come straight from that table; D and trimming were deduced from the DNA. The sample carries about 110,000 clones, 76% recorded once. This CDR3 has 14 amino acids. Looked up from germline, CDR1 is KGHSH and CDR2 is LQKENI. V dropped 2 bases and J dropped 1 base, with 8 bases sitting between them. Seattle patient enrollment occurred during active infection, with longitudinal follow-up thereafter.

The specimen sequenced was peripheral blood. The chain carries TRBV18 and TRBJ1-1; D not resolved. The TCR sequence derives from a man older than 75 with COVID-19, enrolled during active disease. The CDR3 sequence is CASSPGSWNTEAFF. CDR3 in DNA: TGTGCCAGCTCACCAGGGAGTTGGAACACTGAAGCTTTCTTT.